In this sample, the clone carrying this TCR beta chain turned up many times. What it binds is unknown. CDR1 and CDR2 from the germline V gene are SGHRS and YFSETQ. The CDR3 has 13 residues. V dropped 4 bases and J dropped 0 bases, with 8 bases sitting between them. The data derive from a study of T cells after yellow fever vaccination. Whole-study context: Preparation of the low-cell-number fractions used SMART-Seq v4 Ultra Low Input.

Study findings and constraints: Any FACS-sorted repertoire could hold abundant clonotypes that contaminate it from the bulk population.

5'RACE template switching added a universal primer site and UMIs to TCR cDNA. TCRdb reprocessed the 5' RACE reads via MiXCR and lists one record per CDR3 protein. Of hundreds of thousands of distinct CDR3 sequences detected, more than 5.5% appear once; the ten largest clones hold over 14%. The specimen was PBMCs, collected 5 days after the yellow fever booster vaccination. The chain is built from TRBV5-1 and TRBJ2-7; D unresolved. This receptor was taken from a man younger than 45 who received the YFV17D yellow fever vaccine. Here the CDR3 DNA reads TGCGCCAGCAGCCAACGGAACTCCTACGAGCAGTACTTC. Residues: CASSQRNSYEQYF.